The present entry profiles one T cell receptor beta chain with its context. The antigen it binds to is not known. Base quality data are lacking; no much larger clone is found one base away. Receptor libraries were prepared by the immunoSEQ multiplex PCR assay. For the multiplex PCR, a mixture combining 60 forward primers for TCR Vbeta segments and 13 reverse primers for TCR Jbeta segments was used. The CDR3 region of rearranged TCR beta genes was amplified from genomic DNA by a multiplex PCR assay. On the Illumina HiSeq System, the amplified TCR beta libraries were sequenced as 87-base-pair reads. The original pipeline was this. A later analysis counted tens of millions of unique TCR beta chains across the 666 repertoires, and roughly 9.9 million of these chains were shared by at least two donors. A nearest-neighbor algorithm error-corrected the raw reads and collapsed the reads into unique sequences, merging closely related sequences to remove PCR and sequencing errors. CDR3 sequences were aligned to IMGT reference sequences to assign V, D and J gene segments. For a sequence to be retained, at least a six-nucleotide match to both a V gene segment and a J gene segment was required. A rearrangement was called productive if the CDR3 had no stop codons and remained in frame with V and J, and every other rearrangement was called non-productive. Following IMGT convention, CDR3 was defined as the stretch from the second conserved V-encoded cysteine up to the conserved J-encoded phenylalanine. The earlier analysis of some 550 of the donors excluded any sequence lacking an unambiguous match to a single V gene segment. An earlier analysis of fewer than 750 of the donors classified V segments as functional when productive rearrangements were above 56.7% and as segregating when the standard deviation between donors was above 5%. To diagnose cytomegalovirus status from the catalog of TCR beta chain sequences, a statistical classification framework was built. In a later analysis, TCR nucleotide sequences were compared against IMGT/GENE-DB human TR gene sequences so that V and J genes could be assigned. The TCRdist pipeline was used in a later analysis to assign CDR3 sequences and most-parsimonious VDJ recombination scenarios. A later analysis defined each TCR beta chain by its CDR3 amino acid sequence plus V-gene family, and excluded reads lacking a unique V-gene family. A later analysis removed several hundred highly shared, low-generation-probability nucleotide sequences to deal with suspected cross-contamination and a sequencing artifact. A later analysis calculated a clonal expansion index for each public chain from normalized within-repertoire ranks of inferred template counts. Generation probabilities in a later analysis came from a VDJ recombination model fitted to out-of-frame rearrangements, and those results were checked against IGoR. In a later analysis, hypergeometric tests were used to score TCR-TCR, TCR-HLA and TCR-CMV co-occurrence, with a repertoire-size bias correction applied to TCR pairs. In a later analysis, false discovery rates were estimated by permuting HLA or CMV assignments 20 times. In a later analysis, co-occurring TCRs were grouped using DBSCAN, and TCRdist sequence similarity was added for clustering within HLA-allele-positive subsets. For co-occurrence clustering, repertoires with fewer than 30,000 or more than 120,000 public chains were excluded, along with several repertoires with anomalous nucleotide sharing. The clones in this table, taken by TCRdb from immuneACCESS, are in-frame only. Not every clone is retained; where verified, under half of the shortfall comes from an unresolved V gene, and the cause of the rest is unknown. V, J and clone size derive from that table, while D and trimming were established from the DNA sequence. The sample table shows 200,000 or so clones, and approximately 82% are seen once. The biggest ten clones account for 0.63% of the sample.

The CDR3 measures 15 amino acids from cysteine to phenylalanine. Only the CDR3 DNA is retained, 45 bases long and in frame from the first base. Deletion took 6 bases off V and 5 bases off J, with a span of 19 bases between the germline ends. The germline V gene provides CDR1 MNHEY and CDR2 SVGAGI. This sample is drawn from a study of cytomegalovirus exposure and HLA in healthy donors (dated by TCRdb to the late 2010s). Background for the entire study: An earlier analysis of roughly 570 of the donors reported 250 to 350 Gb of sequence data and 90 million to 120 million unique TCR beta sequences obtained from around 170 million T cells. Around 320 gigabases of sequencing data and approximately 85 million unique TCR sequences were included in an early release covering several hundred HLA-typed donors. The genetic ancestry cluster associated with self-reported Caucasian donors included approximately 85% of the 300 to 400 genotyped donors. The study was designed to test whether signatures of past pathogen exposure could be identified by cataloging public T cell receptors. Using immunosequencing, the study profiled T cell repertoires from roughly 650 subjects and related those repertoires to cytomegalovirus serostatus. A separate validation cohort of 100 to 150 different subjects was used in addition to the roughly 720-subject first cohort. To predict cytomegalovirus infection status, the study brought together high-throughput TCR immunosequencing, statistical association of individual TCRs with disease status, and machine learning. A later analysis re-analyzed previously published TCR beta repertoires from 600 to 850 donors and added high-resolution HLA genotyping to study TCR occurrence patterns. Rather than drawing on any new phenotypic data, the later analysis identified candidate immune exposures from TCR beta sequences and the way those sequences occurred across donors. To decide whether each TCR beta V gene segment behaved as functional or pseudogenic, an earlier analysis of nearly 600 of the donors relied on high-throughput TCR beta sequencing. Donor age, sex, ethnicity and CMV serostatus were compiled together with the repertoire data. A later genetic analysis took genome-wide SNP genotypes for 398 of the 666 donors and used that subset as a discovery cohort. All discovery cohort repertoires had been generated on a single sequencing platform. Both class I and class II loci were covered by HLA typing, at four-digit resolution. The number of donors typed differed by locus, with roughly 629-640 for A, B, C, DRB1 and DQB1, more than 500 for DQA1, 600 to 610 for DPA1, and approximately 470 for DPB1. Four to six DR-DQ haplotypes were handled as single units for association and clustering, since linkage in the cohort was strong. Among 398 genotyped donors of the cohort, an average of 235,054 unique TCR beta nucleotide sequences were sequenced per donor, 15% to 20% of them non-productive.

Broad study findings and their caveats: Because HLA typing was missing for some donors at each locus, association tests included only the typed subset. According to the authors, the approach could potentially be generalized to other disease states and immunological phenotypes. V-gene and J-gene trimming of TCR beta chains was associated with a missense DCLRE1C variant in a later genetic analysis, and the association was replicated in an independent cohort. Assigning TCR associations to individual alleles was difficult when HLA alleles, especially DR and DQ, strongly co-occurred. A few of the identified cytomegalovirus-associated TCR beta chains were confirmed in vitro to be specific for cytomegalovirus antigens. Presence/absence analyses assumed roughly uniform sequencing depth across donors, an assumption that may not hold. In a later genetic analysis, fewer N-insertions in productive TCRs were reported among donors in an Asian-associated ancestry cluster than the roughly 710-donor mean. Broadly in line with IMGT annotations, most TCR beta V segments showed up in productive rearrangements about 87% or about 30% of the time in an earlier analysis of 587 of the donors. According to a later analysis, TCR association rates differed among HLA loci, with DRB1 alleles showing the most associated TCRs and HLA-C alleles showing the fewest. Specific HLA alleles were associated with roughly 17,000 TCR beta sequences at a false discovery rate of 0.05 in a later analysis. Some IMGT-functional V segments, including TRBV6-2 and TRBV6-3, could not be told apart with the 87-base-pair reads, so those segments were excluded. Because counts were too low, 15 to 20 rarely observed V segments, including chromosome 9 orphons, were left out of the earlier analysis of roughly 600 of the donors. A group of highly shared sequence variants was considered likely to be a technical artifact of the sequencing pipeline. Immune exposure information for the cohort was limited to CMV serostatus. A further reported finding was that TCR beta sequences accurately predicted the HLA-A and HLA-B alleles for most subjects in the first cohort. A total of 164 TCR beta chains were listed by the study as associated with cytomegalovirus. Most TCR sequences were observed very rarely across donors, whereas some public TCRs were present in many individuals. Most CMV-associated TCR beta chains appeared to be HLA-restricted in a later analysis, and the HLA associations seemed to be driven largely by CMV exposure. Only TCR beta chains were sequenced in this cohort, and the absence of alpha or paired-chain data limited detectable features. According to a later analysis, parvovirus B19, influenza, CMV and Epstein-Barr virus appeared linked to several top co-occurrence clusters. A later analysis found that HLA-associated TCR beta chains were more clonally expanded and had lower generation probabilities than equally common non-associated chains. In both the original and validation cohorts, the classifier was reported to diagnose cytomegalovirus status with high specificity and sensitivity. Correlated functional status among segregating V segments might reflect linkage disequilibrium, but an unknown experimental factor could not be ruled out.

The cohort consisted of fewer than 700 healthy bone marrow donors. Cohort members were all nominally healthy when sampled, although unrecorded immune exposures were likely present. The donor tested CMV seronegative, placing the donor among the roughly 340 seronegative members of the cohort. A peripheral blood sample was provided by each donor, and peripheral blood mononuclear cells were used for TCR beta sequencing. Genomic DNA extraction from the blood cell samples was performed with the Qiagen DNeasy Blood Extraction Kit. The sequencing input was PBMCs. The chain joins TRBV6-5 to TRBJ1-2; D gene: possibly TRBD1, on 5 matching bases. The receptor was derived from a man aged 18 to 30 in good health and CMV-seronegative. The nucleotides are TGTGCCAGCAGCCCCCCCCAGGGTTTAGGATATGGCTACACCTTC. It encodes CASSPPQGLGYGYTF.